The present entry profiles one T cell receptor (beta chain) with its context. There is no known antigen for this receptor. No much larger clone exists at a distance of one base, and base qualities are not known. The data stem from a study of T-cell reconstitution after alpha-beta-depleted transplantation in children (dated by TCRdb to between 2015 and 2016). At the level of the whole study: T-cell immune reconstitution after TCRalphabeta/CD19-depleted allogeneic hematopoietic cell transplantation in children was quantitatively tracked in the study by means of TCR repertoire profiling.

V loses 0 bases, J loses 7 bases, and the germline ends lie 10 bases apart. The CDR3 has 14 amino acids, counting the end cysteine and phenylalanine. The only DNA kept is the CDR3, 42 bases in frame from the first base. Per the germline V gene, SGHRS is the CDR1 and YFSETQ is the CDR2. Library preparation employed PCR. Reads for this sample came from an Illumina HiSeq 2500. To normalize quantification of the TCRbeta repertoire, the TCR libraries were built with molecular barcoding that relied on unique molecular identifiers. The public reads were run again by TCRdb, first through fastp at Q25 and then through MiXCR, and only productive beta chains were kept. Each entry merges the rows of one CDR3 protein and shows their most common DNA and genes. This sample holds about 340,000 distinct CDR3 sequences; about a tenth were observed only once. The ten largest account for roughly 2.5% of the sample.

The TCR comes from a human donor who donated a stem cell graft to a child with acute lymphoblastic leukemia. The chain links TRBV5-1 with TRBJ1-4, with a weak D call of TRBD1 (6 bases match). This material consisted of PBMCs from the stem cell graft donor, taken from the stem cell graft. The CDR3 reads CASSLDGGGEKLFF. The nucleotide sequence reads TGCGCCAGCAGCTTGGATGGGGGCGGTGAAAAACTGTTTTTT.